A single sample is the source of the 18 T cell receptor beta chains below, sequenced in a study of T cells expressing NK-cell markers. Following a re-call of the 5' RACE reads, TCRdb has one entry per CDR3 protein and lacks DNA. Recorded for this sample: about 390,000 distinct CDR3 sequences. The sequenced material came from blood T cells: a sorted CD56 or NKG2C T cell subset, CD4+ or CD8+ T cells, or bulk PBMC T cells (not recorded which). The receptors here all came from a woman in her forties or fifties in good health.

The chain recombines TRBV3-1 with TRBJ2-1; TCRdb gives TRBD2 as the D gene, but with no DNA this cannot be confirmed. Germline loops: CDR1 LGHDT, CDR2 YNNKEL (reference sequence). This CDR3 has 13 amino acids. This chain's CDR3 is CASSLDFFNEQFF.

The chain joins TRBV29-1 to TRBJ2-3. CDR1 and CDR2 from the germline V gene are SQVTM and ANQGSEA. This CDR3 has 13 residues. The CDR3 is CSARKPGTDTQYF.

The rearrangement links TRBV6-6 to TRBJ2-5. The CDR3 length is 14 residues. Per germline, CDR1 MNHNY and CDR2 SVGAGI (reference sequence). CDR3 region: CASSYSNSQETQYF.

The chain joins TRBV29-1 to TRBJ2-3; TCRdb's D call of TRBD1 is untestable without DNA. CDR3 length: 14 residues. Germline V gene data show CDR1 as SQVTM and CDR2 as ANQGSEA. The CDR3 loop is CSVRASGYTDTQYF.

The chain employs TRBV20-1 and TRBJ1-1; the TRBD1 assignment by TCRdb is unverifiable without DNA. CDR3 length equals 13 residues. Germline-derived CDR1 and CDR2 are DFQATT and SNEGSKA (reference sequence). CDR3 region: CSTTGISNTEAFF.

The chain links TRBV20-1 to TRBJ2-1; TCRdb gives TRBD2 as the D gene, but with no DNA this cannot be confirmed. The germline CDR1 and CDR2 sequences are DFQATT and SNEGSKA (reference sequence). The length of the CDR3 is 17 residues. The CDR3 loop reads CSARRFLDDYLGNEQFF.

This chain links TRBV24-1 with TRBJ2-7; TCRdb gives TRBD1 as the D gene, but with no DNA this cannot be confirmed. Germline CDR1 is KGHDR and CDR2 is SFDVKD. This CDR3 is built from 16 residues. The CDR3 loop reads CATSDPMGQGPYEQYF.

The rearrangement links TRBV5-1 to TRBJ2-7; without DNA, the TCRdb call of TRBD2 cannot be checked. This CDR3 is built from 13 residues. Per germline, CDR1 SGHRS and CDR2 YFSETQ. CDR3 in amino acids: CASSPDPLGEQYF.

The chain has TRBV4-1 and TRBJ1-1; with no DNA, the TCRdb D assignment of TRBD1 cannot be verified. This CDR3 contains 14 residues. Germline CDR1 and CDR2: MGHRA and YSYEKL. This chain's CDR3 is CASRYPGANTEAFF.

V usage is TRBV18 and J usage is TRBJ2-1. Germline V gives CDR1 KGHSH, CDR2 LQKENI. The CDR3 covers 12 residues. CDR3 in amino acids: CASSPTFNEQFF.

The chain has TRBV7-6 and TRBJ2-3; as DNA is missing, the TRBD1 call by TCRdb cannot be tested. CDR3 length: 15 amino acids. Per germline, CDR1 SGHVS and CDR2 FNYEAQ. The CDR3 is CASSPTGWSTDTQYF.

This chain connects TRBV7-9 to TRBJ2-2; checking the TCRdb D call of TRBD2 is not possible without DNA. The CDR3 sequence is 20 residues long. Germline CDR1 and CDR2: SEHNR and FQNEAQ (reference sequence). CDR3 residues: CASRHISRTSGFGNTGELFF.

This chain uses TRBV29-1 with TRBJ2-3; absent DNA, TCRdb's TRBD2 call cannot be checked. The V gene's germline CDR1 is SQVTM and CDR2 ANQGSEA. This CDR3 has 16 amino acids. The CDR3 sequence: CSVEPGLAGFTDTQYF.

This chain connects TRBV2 to TRBJ2-1; checking the TCRdb D call of TRBD1 is not possible without DNA. The CDR3 totals 17 residues. In germline, CDR1 is SNHLY, CDR2 FYNNEI. CDR3: CASSEPWPASSYNEQFF.

This chain links TRBV7-2 with TRBJ2-4; the D gene TCRdb calls, TRBD2, cannot be checked with no DNA. The CDR3 covers 14 residues. CDR1 and CDR2 from the germline V gene are SGHTA and FQGNSA. CDR3 amino acids: CASSLSRSQNIQYF.

The chain joins TRBV4-1 to TRBJ2-5. CDR1 is MGHRA and CDR2 is YSYEKL in the germline V gene. The CDR3 runs to 13 residues. The CDR3 sequence: CASSQEHAETQYF.

The chain uses TRBV12-3 or TRBV12-4 and TRBJ2-1; with no DNA, the TCRdb D assignment of TRBD2 cannot be verified. The CDR3 has 15 residues. The CDR3 loop is CASSRTSGPTGEQFF.

This chain links TRBV20-1 with TRBJ2-1; TCRdb outputs TRBD1, but without DNA this stays unchecked. CDR1 DFQATT and CDR2 SNEGSKA come from the germline V gene (reference sequence). The CDR3 has 13 amino acids. The CDR3 protein is CSATPRRLGEQFF.